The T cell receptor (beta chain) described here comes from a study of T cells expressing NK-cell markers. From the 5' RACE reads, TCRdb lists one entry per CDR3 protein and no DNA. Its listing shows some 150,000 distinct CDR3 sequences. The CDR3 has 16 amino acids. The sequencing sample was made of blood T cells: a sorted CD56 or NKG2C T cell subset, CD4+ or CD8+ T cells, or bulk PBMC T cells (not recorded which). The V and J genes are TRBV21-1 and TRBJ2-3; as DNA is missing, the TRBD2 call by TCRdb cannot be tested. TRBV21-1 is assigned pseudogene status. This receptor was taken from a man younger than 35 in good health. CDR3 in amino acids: CASSIDEGLGIDTQYF.